This TCR beta chain is drawn from a study of post-analysis software for immune sequencing data. At the level of the study: Courses of disease covered relapsing-remitting, secondary progressive and progressive-relapsing multiple sclerosis.

Findings and caveats of the study: Strong co-clustering by F measure linked samples that shared a preparation batch. TRBV segments more frequent in patients than in controls numbered about five and included TRBV5-6, TRBV5-1 and TRBV20-1. Those with multiple sclerosis, the patient group, showed significantly lower normalized Chao1 diversity than controls.

This CDR3 has 14 residues. Germline V gene sequence: CDR1 SGHRS, CDR2 YFSETQ. V was clipped by 0 bases and J by 6 bases, with 10 bases between them. On this clonotype itself: Its antigen is not identified.

Unique-molecular-identifier-tagged TCR beta cDNA libraries were used. Hundreds of thousands of cDNA molecules came from around 0.96 to 9.9 million T cells. In TCRdb, the PCR reads were re-called with MiXCR into one record per CDR3 protein. Of fewer than 850,000 distinct CDR3 sequences listed, less than 35% are singletons. The sequence was collected from a girl aged 10-17 years with multiple sclerosis. This chain links TRBV5-1 with TRBJ2-1; D unclear. What was sequenced was blood. CDR3 amino acids: CASSLALPGNEQFF. In DNA form, the CDR3 reads TGCGCCAGCAGCTTGGCCCTCCCGGGCAATGAGCAGTTCTTC. Complete variable domain (other parts from reference TRBV5-1 and TRBJ2-1): KAGVTQTPRYLIKTRGQQVTLSCSPISGHRSVSWYQQTPGQGLQFLFEYFSETQRNKGNFPGRFSGRQFSNSRSEMNVSTLELGDSALYLCASSLALPGNEQFFGPGTRLTVL.